Listed below are T cell receptor beta chains from one sample, sequenced in a study of patients and donors after allogeneic stem cell transplantation. TCRdb ran MiXCR on the RT-PCR reads and lists one entry per CDR3 protein. The sample holds roughly 250,000 distinct CDR3 sequences, less than 15% seen once. The sample taken for sequencing was blood, either unsorted or a sorted T cell fraction (not recorded which). The receptor set was obtained from a human donor who was either an allogeneic HSCT recipient or a stem cell or donor lymphocyte infusion donor (not recorded which). It is not recorded whose cells these are; they may come from a transplant donor. CDR3s include the opening cysteine and the closing phenylalanine or tryptophan. D genes are given only for firm matches. A clone size is listed for some rows: how often the clone was seen (once, few, many), or a class if it is expanded.

clone_size: few; j_call: TRBJ1-1; d_call: NA; v_call: TRBV20-1; cdr3_nt: TGCAGTGCTAGAGATCGGAGGAAGGGTACGGTAGGAGCTTTCTTT; cdr3_aa: CSARDRRKGTVGAFF
clone_size: few; j_call: TRBJ2-5; d_call: TRBD2; v_call: TRBV12-3/TRBV12-4; cdr3_nt: TGTGCCAGCAGTTTAGCCCGACTAGCGGGGGCCCAAGAGACCCAGTACTTC; cdr3_aa: CASSLARLAGAQETQYF
clone_size: many; j_call: TRBJ1-2; d_call: NA; v_call: TRBV10-3; cdr3_nt: TGTGCCATCGGACTCTGGGGAGGGGATGGCTACACCTTC; cdr3_aa: CAIGLWGGDGYTF
clone_size: once; j_call: TRBJ2-2; d_call: NA; v_call: TRBV6-2/TRBV6-3; cdr3_nt: TGTGCCAGCAGACAGGGAGTAGCCGGGGAGCTGTTTTTT; cdr3_aa: CASRQGVAGELFF
clone_size: NA; j_call: TRBJ1-1; d_call: TRBD1; v_call: TRBV12-3/TRBV12-4; cdr3_nt: TGTGCCAGCAGTTTCCGCAGGGGGATGAACACTGAAGCTTTCTTT; cdr3_aa: CASSFRRGMNTEAFF
clone_size: many; j_call: TRBJ1-6; d_call: NA; v_call: TRBV6-1; cdr3_nt: TGTGCCAGCAGTGAATTCCTAACGGGACAATATAATTCACCCCTCCACTTT; cdr3_aa: CASSEFLTGQYNSPLHF
clone_size: NA; j_call: TRBJ1-6; d_call: TRBD1; v_call: TRBV6-1; cdr3_nt: TGTGCCAGCAGGGGACAGGTAGACAATTCACCCCTCCACTTT; cdr3_aa: CASRGQVDNSPLHF
clone_size: many; j_call: TRBJ1-5; d_call: NA; v_call: TRBV12-3/TRBV12-4; cdr3_nt: TGTGCCAGCAGAGCAGGGATAAATCAGCCCCAGCATTTT; cdr3_aa: CASRAGINQPQHF
clone_size: few; j_call: TRBJ2-7; d_call: NA; v_call: TRBV12-3/TRBV12-4; cdr3_nt: TGTGCCAGCAGCCGCCTCAAAGCGGGCACCAGCCTCTACGAGCAGTACTTC; cdr3_aa: CASSRLKAGTSLYEQYF
clone_size: NA; j_call: TRBJ2-2; d_call: NA; v_call: TRBV9; cdr3_nt: TGTGCCAGCGCCCGAGCGGGCGGAGACGGGGAGCTGTTTTTT; cdr3_aa: CASARAGGDGELFF
clone_size: NA; j_call: TRBJ2-1; d_call: TRBD2; v_call: TRBV6-1; cdr3_nt: TGTGCCAGCAGCTCGGGACTAGCTCCCGTTGAGCAGTTCTTC; cdr3_aa: CASSSGLAPVEQFF
clone_size: NA; j_call: TRBJ1-2; d_call: NA; v_call: TRBV12-3/TRBV12-4; cdr3_nt: TGTGCCAGTCGGACAGTATTGACTCCGGATGGCTACACCTTC; cdr3_aa: CASRTVLTPDGYTF
clone_size: many; j_call: TRBJ2-1; d_call: TRBD2; v_call: TRBV5-5; cdr3_nt: TGTGCCAGCAGCTCACTAGCGGGCCTCTACAATGAGCAGTTCTTC; cdr3_aa: CASSSLAGLYNEQFF
clone_size: NA; j_call: TRBJ2-7; d_call: NA; v_call: TRBV19; cdr3_nt: TGTGCCAGTAGTATGGCACCCTTAGCGGAAGGTCCCGAGTACGAGCAGTACTTC; cdr3_aa: CASSMAPLAEGPEYEQYF
clone_size: many; j_call: TRBJ2-7; d_call: TRBD1; v_call: TRBV2; cdr3_nt: TGTGCCAGCTCGACAGGGAGCTTTGGCGAGCAGTACTTC; cdr3_aa: CASSTGSFGEQYF
clone_size: NA; j_call: TRBJ2-3; d_call: TRBD2; v_call: TRBV5-1; cdr3_nt: TGCGCCAGCAGCTCGGACCGGACTAGCGGGAGCACAGATACGCAGTATTTT; cdr3_aa: CASSSDRTSGSTDTQYF
clone_size: NA; j_call: TRBJ1-1; d_call: NA; v_call: TRBV7-2; cdr3_nt: TGTGCCAGCAGCTTAAGGCAGAAGAACACTGAAGCTTTCTTT; cdr3_aa: CASSLRQKNTEAFF
clone_size: many; j_call: TRBJ2-7; d_call: NA; v_call: TRBV3-1; cdr3_nt: TGTGCCAGCAGCTCTGACAGCTCCTACGAGCAGTACTTC; cdr3_aa: CASSSDSSYEQYF
clone_size: NA; j_call: TRBJ1-1; d_call: NA; v_call: TRBV9; cdr3_nt: TGTGCCAGCAGCGTAGGAGGGCGGAGGAGTGGCACTGAAGCTTTCTTT; cdr3_aa: CASSVGGRRSGTEAFF
clone_size: many; j_call: TRBJ2-1; d_call: NA; v_call: TRBV15; cdr3_nt: TGTGCCACCAGCAGGGACCCTGGGACTTCCAATGAGCAGTTCTTC; cdr3_aa: CATSRDPGTSNEQFF
clone_size: many; j_call: TRBJ1-2; d_call: TRBD1; v_call: TRBV20-1; cdr3_nt: TGCAGTGCCGTGGGCGTTACAGGGGATCTCAACTATGGCTACACCTTC; cdr3_aa: CSAVGVTGDLNYGYTF
clone_size: few; j_call: TRBJ2-7; d_call: NA; v_call: TRBV7-9; cdr3_nt: TGTGCCAGCAGCTTACCTGGCAATGCCTACGAGCAGTACTTC; cdr3_aa: CASSLPGNAYEQYF
clone_size: NA; j_call: TRBJ2-3; d_call: NA; v_call: TRBV11-3; cdr3_nt: TGTGCCAGCAGCCCGGGACGCTTCACTGCAGATACGCAGTATTTT; cdr3_aa: CASSPGRFTADTQYF
clone_size: few; j_call: TRBJ1-1; d_call: NA; v_call: TRBV30; cdr3_nt: TGTGCCTGGCAGCACAGGATGAACACTGAAGCTTTCTTT; cdr3_aa: CAWQHRMNTEAFF
clone_size: many; j_call: TRBJ1-5; d_call: NA; v_call: TRBV20-1; cdr3_nt: TGCAGTGCTAAATCGAAGGACGGATATAGCAATCAGCCCCAGCATTTT; cdr3_aa: CSAKSKDGYSNQPQHF
clone_size: few; j_call: TRBJ2-7; d_call: TRBD2; v_call: TRBV6-5; cdr3_nt: TGTGCCAGCAGTTGGGCCGGGACTAGCGGGAGGCCCCTGACCTACGAGCAGTACTTC; cdr3_aa: CASSWAGTSGRPLTYEQYF
clone_size: many; j_call: TRBJ2-3; d_call: NA; v_call: TRBV20-1; cdr3_nt: TGCAGTGCTAGAGATTGGGCTACGGGCACAGATACGCAGTATTTT; cdr3_aa: CSARDWATGTDTQYF
clone_size: NA; j_call: TRBJ2-5; d_call: TRBD1; v_call: TRBV24-1; cdr3_nt: TGTGCCACCAGTGATAACGGACAGGGACAAGAGACCCAGTACTTC; cdr3_aa: CATSDNGQGQETQYF
clone_size: many; j_call: TRBJ1-3; d_call: NA; v_call: TRBV2; cdr3_nt: TGTGCCAGCTTACGGAATCCTTCTGGAAACACCATATATTTT; cdr3_aa: CASLRNPSGNTIYF
clone_size: NA; j_call: TRBJ2-1; d_call: TRBD1; v_call: TRBV3-1; cdr3_nt: TGTGCCAGCAGCGTCAGGGGGCTACACGGTGAGCAGTTCTTC; cdr3_aa: CASSVRGLHGEQFF
clone_size: many; j_call: TRBJ2-1; d_call: TRBD1; v_call: TRBV7-8; cdr3_nt: TGTGCCAGCTCAAACCCCGCCGGACAGGGGTCGGATGAGCAGTTCTTC; cdr3_aa: CASSNPAGQGSDEQFF
clone_size: NA; j_call: TRBJ1-2; d_call: TRBD1; v_call: TRBV9; cdr3_nt: TGTGCCAGCAGCCGGACAGGGTTTGGCTACACCTTC; cdr3_aa: CASSRTGFGYTF
clone_size: NA; j_call: TRBJ2-2; d_call: TRBD1; v_call: TRBV4-3; cdr3_nt: TGCGCCAGCAGCCCTCGGACAGGGTGGAACACCGGGGAGCTGTTTTTT; cdr3_aa: CASSPRTGWNTGELFF
clone_size: many; j_call: TRBJ2-3; d_call: TRBD2; v_call: TRBV6-1; cdr3_nt: TGTGCCAGCTCCGGGACTAGCGTCCCGGGGGATACGCAGTATTTT; cdr3_aa: CASSGTSVPGDTQYF
clone_size: NA; j_call: TRBJ1-5; d_call: NA; v_call: TRBV2; cdr3_nt: TGTGCCACGAGTCAGACTAGCAATCAGCCCCAGCATTTT; cdr3_aa: CATSQTSNQPQHF
clone_size: many; j_call: TRBJ2-1; d_call: NA; v_call: TRBV2; cdr3_nt: TGTGCCAGCAGTGAGTCAAGGGGGGCCCTATACAATGAGCAGTTCTTC; cdr3_aa: CASSESRGALYNEQFF
clone_size: NA; j_call: TRBJ1-3; d_call: NA; v_call: TRBV25-1; cdr3_nt: TGTGCCAGCAGTGATCGTACAGGAACTGGAAACACCATATATTTT; cdr3_aa: CASSDRTGTGNTIYF
clone_size: many; j_call: TRBJ2-1; d_call: NA; v_call: TRBV5-1; cdr3_nt: TGCGCCAGCAGCTTGGATGGCGGGAACCCAAATGAGCAGTTCTTC; cdr3_aa: CASSLDGGNPNEQFF